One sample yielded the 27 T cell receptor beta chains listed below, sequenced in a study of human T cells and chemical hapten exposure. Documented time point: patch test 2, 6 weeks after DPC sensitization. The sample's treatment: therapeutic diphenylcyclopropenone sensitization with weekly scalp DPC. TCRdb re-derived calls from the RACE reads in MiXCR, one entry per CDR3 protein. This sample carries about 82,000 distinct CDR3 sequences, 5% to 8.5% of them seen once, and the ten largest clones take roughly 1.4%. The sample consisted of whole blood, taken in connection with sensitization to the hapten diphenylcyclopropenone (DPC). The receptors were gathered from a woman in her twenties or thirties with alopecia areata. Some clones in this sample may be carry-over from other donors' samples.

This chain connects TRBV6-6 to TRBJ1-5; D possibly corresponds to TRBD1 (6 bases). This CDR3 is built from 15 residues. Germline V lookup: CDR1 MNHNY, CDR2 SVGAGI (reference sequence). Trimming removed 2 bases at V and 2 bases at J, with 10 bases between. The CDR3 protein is CASSYPQGGNQPQHF. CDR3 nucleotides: TGTGCCAGCAGTTACCCACAGGGTGGCAATCAGCCCCAGCATTTT.

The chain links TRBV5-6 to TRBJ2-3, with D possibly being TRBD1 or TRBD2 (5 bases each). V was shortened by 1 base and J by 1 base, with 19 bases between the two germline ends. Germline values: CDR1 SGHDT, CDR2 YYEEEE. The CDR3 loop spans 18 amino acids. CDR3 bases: TGTGCCAGCAGCTTGAAGGTCCCGGGACCCCCGGGCACAGATACGCAGTATTTT. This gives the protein CASSLKVPGPPGTDTQYF.

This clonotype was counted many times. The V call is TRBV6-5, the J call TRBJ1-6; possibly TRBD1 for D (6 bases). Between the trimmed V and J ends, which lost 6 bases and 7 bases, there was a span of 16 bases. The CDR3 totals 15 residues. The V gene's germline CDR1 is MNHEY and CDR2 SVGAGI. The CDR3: CASSSLRDTNSPLHF. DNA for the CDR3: TGTGCCAGCAGCTCGCTCCGGGACACAAATTCACCCCTCCACTTT.

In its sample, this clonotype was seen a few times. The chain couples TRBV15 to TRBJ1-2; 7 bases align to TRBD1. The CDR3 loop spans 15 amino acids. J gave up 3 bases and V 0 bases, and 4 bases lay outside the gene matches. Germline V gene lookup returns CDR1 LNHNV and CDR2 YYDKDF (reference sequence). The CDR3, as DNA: TGTGCCACCAGCAGAGATCGGGACAGCCACTATGGCTACACCTTC. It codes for CATSRDRDSHYGYTF.

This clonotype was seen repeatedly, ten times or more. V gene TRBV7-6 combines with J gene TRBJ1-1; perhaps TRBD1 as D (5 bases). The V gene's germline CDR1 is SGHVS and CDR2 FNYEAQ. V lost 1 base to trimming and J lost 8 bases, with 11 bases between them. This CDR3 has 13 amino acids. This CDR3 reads CASSLEGRGEAFF. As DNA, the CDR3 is TGTGCCAGCAGCTTAGAGGGGCGGGGGGAAGCTTTCTTT.

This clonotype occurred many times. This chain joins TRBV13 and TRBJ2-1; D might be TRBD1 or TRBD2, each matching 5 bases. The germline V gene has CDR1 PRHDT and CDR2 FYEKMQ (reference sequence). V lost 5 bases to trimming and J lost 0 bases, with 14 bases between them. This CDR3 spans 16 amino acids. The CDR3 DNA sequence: TGTGCCAGCAGCCCGGGACCCTTACTCTCCTACAATGAGCAGTTCTTC. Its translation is CASSPGPLLSYNEQFF.

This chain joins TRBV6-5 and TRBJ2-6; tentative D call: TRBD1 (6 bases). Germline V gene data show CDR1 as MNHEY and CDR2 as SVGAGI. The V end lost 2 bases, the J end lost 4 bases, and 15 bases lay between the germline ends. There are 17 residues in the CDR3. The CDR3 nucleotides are TGTGCCAGCAGTTACGATCTGGGGGCGGCGGGGGCCAACGTCCTGACTTTC. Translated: CASSYDLGAAGANVLTF.

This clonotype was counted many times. CDR3 DNA sequence: TGCAGTGCTAGAGGTGGCTCGCCTGAAGCTTTCTTT. Amino acids: CSARGGSPEAFF. The chain combines TRBV20-1 with TRBJ1-1, with D unresolved. The CDR3 has 12 residues. Trimming pared 1 base from V and 6 bases from J, leaving 9 bases between. Germline-derived CDR1 and CDR2 are DFQATT and SNEGSKA (reference sequence).

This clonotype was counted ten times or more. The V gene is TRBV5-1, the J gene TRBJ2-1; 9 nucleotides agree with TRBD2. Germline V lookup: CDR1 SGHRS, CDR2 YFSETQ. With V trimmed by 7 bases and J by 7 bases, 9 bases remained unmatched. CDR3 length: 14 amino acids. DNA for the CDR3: TGCGCCAGCCAGGGAAGCGGGGGGTTGAATGAGCAGTTCTTC. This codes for CASQGSGGLNEQFF.

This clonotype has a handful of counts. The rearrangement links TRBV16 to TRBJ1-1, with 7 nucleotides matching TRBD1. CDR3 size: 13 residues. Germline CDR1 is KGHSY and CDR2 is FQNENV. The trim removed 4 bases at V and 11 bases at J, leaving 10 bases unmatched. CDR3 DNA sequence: TGTGCCAGCAGCCCACCGACAGGGTCGATGGCTTTCTTT. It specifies CASSPPTGSMAFF.

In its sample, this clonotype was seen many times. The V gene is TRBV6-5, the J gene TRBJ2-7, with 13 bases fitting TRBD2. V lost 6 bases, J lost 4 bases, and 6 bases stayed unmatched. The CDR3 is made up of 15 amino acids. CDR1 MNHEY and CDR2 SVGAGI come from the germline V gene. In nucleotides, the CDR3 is TGTGCCAGCAGCCGGACTAGCGGGGGTATTTACGAGCAGTACTTC. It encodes CASSRTSGGIYEQYF.

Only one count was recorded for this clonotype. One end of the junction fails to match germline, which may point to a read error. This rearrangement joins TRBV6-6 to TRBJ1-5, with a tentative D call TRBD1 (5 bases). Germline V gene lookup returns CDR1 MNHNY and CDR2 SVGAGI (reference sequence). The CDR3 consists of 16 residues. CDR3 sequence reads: CTSSYSRGSINQPQHF. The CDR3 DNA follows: TGTACCAGCAGTTACTCGAGGGGATCCATCAATCAGCCCCAGCATTTT.

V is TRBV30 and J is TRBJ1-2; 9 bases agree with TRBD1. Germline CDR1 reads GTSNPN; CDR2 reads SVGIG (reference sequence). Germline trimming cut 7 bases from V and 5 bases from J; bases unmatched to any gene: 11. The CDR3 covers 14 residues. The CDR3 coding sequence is TGTGCCTTCACGGGACAGGGTATAGGATATGGCTACACCTTC. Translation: CAFTGQGIGYGYTF. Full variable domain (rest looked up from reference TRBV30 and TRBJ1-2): SQTIHQWPATLVQPVGSPLSLECTVEGTSNPNLYWYRQAAGRGLQLLFYSVGIGQISSEVPQNLSASRPQDRQFILSSKKLLLSDSGFYLCAFTGQGIGYGYTFGSGTRLTVV.

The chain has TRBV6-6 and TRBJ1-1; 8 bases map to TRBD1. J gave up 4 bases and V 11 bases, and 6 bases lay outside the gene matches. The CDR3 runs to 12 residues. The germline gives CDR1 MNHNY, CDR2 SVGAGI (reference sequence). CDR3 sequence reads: CAARTGFTEAFF. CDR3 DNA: TGTGCCGCGCGGACAGGGTTCACTGAAGCTTTCTTT.

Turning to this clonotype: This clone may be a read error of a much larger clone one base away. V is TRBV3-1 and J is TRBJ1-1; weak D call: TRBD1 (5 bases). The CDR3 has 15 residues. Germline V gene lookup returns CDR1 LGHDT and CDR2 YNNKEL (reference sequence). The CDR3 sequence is CASSQEWYRNTKAFF. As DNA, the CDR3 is TGTGCCAGCAGCCAAGAATGGTACAGGAACACTAAAGCTTTCTTT.

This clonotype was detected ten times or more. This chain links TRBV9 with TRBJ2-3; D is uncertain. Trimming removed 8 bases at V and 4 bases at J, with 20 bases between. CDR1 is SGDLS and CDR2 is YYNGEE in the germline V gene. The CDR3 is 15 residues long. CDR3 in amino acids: CASSLEGSDSDTQYF. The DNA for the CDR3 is TGTGCCAGTAGTTTGGAAGGATCCGATTCAGATACGCAGTATTTT.

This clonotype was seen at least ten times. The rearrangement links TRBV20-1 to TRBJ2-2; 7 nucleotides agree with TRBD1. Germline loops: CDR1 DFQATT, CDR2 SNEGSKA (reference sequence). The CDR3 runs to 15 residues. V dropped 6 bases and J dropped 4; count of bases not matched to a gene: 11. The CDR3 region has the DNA TGCAGTGCGAAAAGAGGGGGCACGATCACCGGGGAGCTGTTTTTT. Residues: CSAKRGGTITGELFF.

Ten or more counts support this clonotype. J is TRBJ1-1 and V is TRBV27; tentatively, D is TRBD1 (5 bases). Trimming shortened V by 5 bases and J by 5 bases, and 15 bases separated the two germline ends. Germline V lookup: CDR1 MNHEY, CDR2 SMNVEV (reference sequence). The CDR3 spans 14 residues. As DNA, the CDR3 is TGTGCCAGCAGTCCTGAGGGGCTGGGGACTGAAGCTTTCTTT. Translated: CASSPEGLGTEAFF.

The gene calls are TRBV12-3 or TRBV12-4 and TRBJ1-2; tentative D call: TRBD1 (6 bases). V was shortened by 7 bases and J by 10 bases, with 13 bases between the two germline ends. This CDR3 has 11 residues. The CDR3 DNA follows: TGTGCCAGCACCGAGGGGGTCACCTACACCTTC. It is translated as CASTEGVTYTF.

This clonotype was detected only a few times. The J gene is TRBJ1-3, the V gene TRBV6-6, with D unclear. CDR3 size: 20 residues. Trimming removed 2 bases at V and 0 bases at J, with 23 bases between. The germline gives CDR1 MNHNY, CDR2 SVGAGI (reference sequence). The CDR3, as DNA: TGTGCCAGCAGTTACGTCGCGTGGGCAGCTTCTATGAACTCTGGAAACACCATATATTTT. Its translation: CASSYVAWAASMNSGNTIYF.

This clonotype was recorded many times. CDR3 residues: CASSSLSGGFQETQYF. For the CDR3, the DNA is TGTGCCAGCAGCTCCCTTAGCGGGGGTTTTCAAGAGACCCAGTACTTC. The chain uses TRBV5-4 and TRBJ2-5; 9 bases map to TRBD2. CDR1 and CDR2 from the germline V gene are SGHNT and YYREEE (reference sequence). V lost 3 bases and J lost 2; bases outside the gene matches: 8. The CDR3 consists of 16 residues.

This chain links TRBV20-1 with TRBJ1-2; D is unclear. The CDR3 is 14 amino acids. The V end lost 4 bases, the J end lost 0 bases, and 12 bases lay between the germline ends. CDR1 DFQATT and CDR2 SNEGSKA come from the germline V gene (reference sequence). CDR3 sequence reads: CSAMTSAPNYGYTF. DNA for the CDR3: TGCAGTGCTATGACCAGCGCCCCTAACTATGGCTACACCTTC.

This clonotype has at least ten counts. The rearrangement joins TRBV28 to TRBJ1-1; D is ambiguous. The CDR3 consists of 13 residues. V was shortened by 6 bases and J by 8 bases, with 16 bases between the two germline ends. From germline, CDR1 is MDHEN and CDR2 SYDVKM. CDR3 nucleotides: TGTGCCAGCAGACTGGACTGGACGGGAGAAGCTTTCTTT. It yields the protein CASRLDWTGEAFF.

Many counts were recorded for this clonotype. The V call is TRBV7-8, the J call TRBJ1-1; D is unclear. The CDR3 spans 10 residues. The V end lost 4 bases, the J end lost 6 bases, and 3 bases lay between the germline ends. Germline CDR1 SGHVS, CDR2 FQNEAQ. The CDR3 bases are TGTGCCAGCAGCTACCCTGAAGCTTTCTTT. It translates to CASSYPEAFF. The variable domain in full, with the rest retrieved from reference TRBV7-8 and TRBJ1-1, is GAGVSQSPRYKVAKRGQDVALRCDPISGHVSLFWYQQALGQGPEFLTYFQNEAQLDKSGLPSDRFFAERPEGSVSTLKIQRTQQEDSAVYLCASSYPEAFFGQGTRLTVV.

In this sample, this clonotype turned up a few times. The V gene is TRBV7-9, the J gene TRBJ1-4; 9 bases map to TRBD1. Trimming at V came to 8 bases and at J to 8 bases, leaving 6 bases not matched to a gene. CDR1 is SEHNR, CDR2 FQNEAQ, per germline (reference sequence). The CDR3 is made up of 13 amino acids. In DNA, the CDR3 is TGTGCCAGCGGGACAGGGAGGGGCGAAAAACTGTTTTTT. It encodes CASGTGRGEKLFF.

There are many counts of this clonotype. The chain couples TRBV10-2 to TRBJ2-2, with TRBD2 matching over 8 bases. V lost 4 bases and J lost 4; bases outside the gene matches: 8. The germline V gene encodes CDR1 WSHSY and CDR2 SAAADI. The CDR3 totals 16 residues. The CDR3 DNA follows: TGCGCCAGCAGTGTGGGGGGACTAGTGACCACCGGGGAGCTGTTTTTT. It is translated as CASSVGGLVTTGELFF.

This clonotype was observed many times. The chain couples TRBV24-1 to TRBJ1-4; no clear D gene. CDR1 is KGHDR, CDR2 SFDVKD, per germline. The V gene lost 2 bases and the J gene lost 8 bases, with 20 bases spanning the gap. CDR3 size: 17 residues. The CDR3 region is CATSDSPGLKLGEKLFF. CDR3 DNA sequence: TGTGCCACCAGTGATTCGCCCGGACTCAAATTGGGGGAAAAACTGTTTTTT.